This T cell receptor beta chain was sequenced during a study of cytomegalovirus exposure and HLA in healthy donors. Study-wide points: In a later analysis, TCR beta V- and J-gene trimming was associated with a missense DCLRE1C variant. A later analysis revealed that TCR association rates differed between HLA loci, peaking at DRB1 and bottoming out at HLA-C.

The PCR contained 60 Vbeta and 13 Jbeta primers. The assay was immunoSEQ multiplex PCR, and TCRdb's table has in-frame clones only and misses some. There are about 200,000 clones in the sample; about 80% occur only once, and 0.85% to 1.4% lies in the top ten. Germline V gene data show CDR1 as MNHEY and CDR2 as SVGAGI. The CDR3 contains 15 residues. Trimming took 3 bases from V and 0 from J, leaving 9 bases between them. This clone was seen a few times. Antigen: not known. This clonotype was sampled from a woman aged 40-49 years in good health and CMV-seronegative. The sequenced sample was PBMCs. The chain carries TRBV6-5 and TRBJ2-1; D possibly corresponds to TRBD2 (5 bases). The CDR3 sequence: CASSYDGSSYNEQFF. CDR3 nucleotide sequence: TGTGCCAGCAGTTATGATGGGAGCTCCTACAATGAGCAGTTCTTC.